The 24 T cell receptor beta chains reported below all come from one sample, sequenced in a study of blood T cell repertoires in COVID-19. Sequencing was performed with immunoSEQ multiplex PCR; in TCRdb, only in-frame clones are kept and a portion is missing. The sample yields about 190,000 clones, around 88% seen once. Material for sequencing was peripheral blood. The receptor source for this set is a woman in her 30s with acute or convalescent COVID-19.

The chain links TRBV5-1 to TRBJ2-7; TRBD1 matches 8 bases. With V trimmed by 1 base and J by 0 bases, 3 bases remained unmatched. CDR3 length: 15 residues. CDR1 and CDR2 (germline): SGHRS, YFSETQ. The CDR3 protein is CASSLSGTGSYEQYF. As DNA, the CDR3 is TGCGCCAGCAGCTTGTCCGGGACAGGCTCCTACGAGCAGTACTTC.

The chain is built from TRBV5-5 and TRBJ1-2; 9 nucleotides line up with TRBD1. The CDR3 spans 14 residues. Unmatched junction bases numbered 7, after V lost 2 bases and J lost 8 bases. Germline CDR1 is SGHKS and CDR2 is YYEKEE (reference sequence). CDR3 in DNA: TGTGCCAGCAGCTTTGGACAGGGGAACTTAGGCTACACCTTC. Amino acids: CASSFGQGNLGYTF.

The CDR3 protein is CASRSSEMVTEAFF. As DNA, the CDR3 is TGTGCCAGCAGGTCTAGCGAGATGGTAACTGAAGCTTTCTTT. The chain links TRBV28 to TRBJ1-1; no clear D. V lost 6 bases to trimming and J lost 5 bases, with 16 bases between them. The CDR3 has 14 residues. CDR1 is MDHEN, CDR2 SYDVKM, per germline.

V gene TRBV25-1 combines with J gene TRBJ2-1; D not certain. The CDR3 length is 15 residues. CDR1 and CDR2 from the germline V gene are MGHDK and SYGVNS. V lost 8 bases and J 5 bases, leaving 19 bases between the germline ends. CDR3 region: CASCCGSLVDNEQFF. CDR3 bases: TGTGCCAGCTGCTGCGGAAGTCTGGTAGACAATGAGCAGTTCTTC.

V and J are TRBV5-1 and TRBJ1-1, with D unclear. This CDR3 spans 14 amino acids. Between the trimmed V and J ends, which lost 1 base and 2 bases, there was a span of 9 bases. Germline assignment: CDR1 SGHRS and CDR2 YFSETQ. CDR3 nucleotides: TGCGCCAGCAGCTTGCAACGGGGAAACACTGAAGCTTTCTTT. Its translation is CASSLQRGNTEAFF.

The genes are TRBV30 and TRBJ1-1; possibly TRBD1 for D (5 bases). Looked up from germline, CDR1 is GTSNPN and CDR2 is SVGIG (reference sequence). The length of the CDR3 is 13 residues. V shed 1 base and J shed 11 bases, with 17 bases lying between them. The CDR3 region has the DNA TGTGCCTGGAGTGCTAAGGACACCCCCGTGGCTTTCTTT. Protein: CAWSAKDTPVAFF.

The V call is TRBV5-1, the J call TRBJ1-5; D is ambiguous. Germline CDR1 is SGHRS and CDR2 is YFSETQ. V was clipped by 0 bases and J by 10 bases, with 17 bases between them. CDR3 length equals 15 residues. For the CDR3, the DNA is TGCGCCAGCAGCTTGGTACCCCAGGCCCCGCATCCCCAGCATTTT. Translated, it gives CASSLVPQAPHPQHF.

The gene calls are TRBV7-9 and TRBJ2-2, with TRBD1 as a possible D gene (5 bases). The germline V gene has CDR1 SEHNR and CDR2 FQNEAQ (reference sequence). The CDR3 runs to 15 residues. V lost 4 bases and J 7 bases, leaving 16 bases between the germline ends. CDR3 sequence reads: CASSSTLGHNGELFF. The DNA of the CDR3 is TGTGCCAGCAGCTCAACCCTCGGACATAACGGGGAGCTGTTTTTT.

V usage is TRBV7-2 and J usage is TRBJ2-1, with 8 bases matching TRBD1. The J segment lost 8 bases and the V segment lost 3 bases, leaving 9 bases of the junction unmatched. This CDR3 comprises 15 residues. Per germline, CDR1 SGHTA and CDR2 FQGNSA. The CDR3 DNA reads as TGTGCCAGCAGCTTGAGACAGGGGAGGTTCGATGAGCAGTTCTTC. Translation gives CASSLRQGRFDEQFF.

The genes are TRBV6-5 and TRBJ1-6; no reliable D call. The CDR3 extends over 13 amino acids. Trimming left V 8 bases short and J 6 bases short, with 11 bases between. The germline CDR1 and CDR2 sequences are MNHEY and SVGAGI. The CDR3 sequence: CASAVITNSPLHF. The CDR3 DNA is TGTGCCAGCGCGGTAATCACTAATTCACCCCTCCACTTT.

This chain joins TRBV5-8 and TRBJ2-2; 9 bases match TRBD2. Losses at the gene ends were 4 bases for V and 4 bases for J; bases not matched to a gene: 5. CDR1 is SGHTS and CDR2 is YDEGEE in the germline V gene. The CDR3 is 15 residues long. The CDR3 DNA is TGTGCCAGCAGCCTCCTAGCGGGACCCACCGGGGAGCTGTTTTTT. Encoded protein: CASSLLAGPTGELFF.

V usage is TRBV5-1 and J usage is TRBJ2-1; D might be TRBD2 (6 bases). CDR3 size: 14 residues. Trimming pared 6 bases from V and 4 bases from J, leaving 14 bases between. Germline CDR1 reads SGHRS; CDR2 reads YFSETQ. The CDR3 DNA reads as TGCGCCAGCATGGATCTAGCGCGATACAATGAGCAGTTCTTC. Translating it yields CASMDLARYNEQFF. The full variable domain, with the rest looked up from reference TRBV5-1 and TRBJ2-1, is KAGVTQTPRYLIKTRGQQVTLSCSPISGHRSVSWYQQTPGQGLQFLFEYFSETQRNKGNFPGRFSGRQFSNSRSEMNVSTLELGDSALYLCASMDLARYNEQFFGPGTRLTVL.

The chain combines TRBV24-1 with TRBJ1-5; TRBD1 might be the D (6 bases). V lost 11 bases, J lost 1 base, and 8 bases lay in between. Germline CDR1 reads KGHDR; CDR2 reads SFDVKD. This CDR3 contains 12 residues. The CDR3 is CARGLSNQPQHF. CDR3 DNA sequence: TGTGCCAGGGGGCTCAGCAATCAGCCCCAGCATTTT.

This chain links TRBV2 with TRBJ2-5, with D perhaps matching TRBD2 (6 bases). This CDR3 spans 11 amino acids. Trimming removed 11 bases from V and 5 bases from J, with 12 bases in between. Germline V gene sequence: CDR1 SNHLY, CDR2 FYNNEI. CDR3 in amino acids: CAGARGETQYF. The CDR3 DNA sequence: TGTGCCGGAGCCCGGGGGGAGACCCAGTACTTC.

This chain links TRBV5-4 with TRBJ2-1; unclear D gene. Per the germline V gene, CDR1 is SGHNT and CDR2 is YYREEE (reference sequence). This CDR3 region has 13 residues. Trimming shortened V by 0 bases and J by 6 bases, and 7 bases separated the two germline ends. CDR3 in amino acids: CASSLALLNEQFF. The CDR3 DNA reads TGTGCCAGCAGCTTGGCTCTACTCAATGAGCAGTTCTTC.

This clone appeared a single time. The chain carries TRBV19 and TRBJ1-1; D might be TRBD1 (6 bases). The CDR3 runs to 13 residues. Per the germline V gene, CDR1 is LNHDA and CDR2 is SQIVND (reference sequence). V gave up 7 bases and J gave up 3 bases, with 12 bases separating them. The chain's CDR3 is CASTQGWDTEAFF. As DNA, the CDR3 is TGTGCCAGTACTCAGGGGTGGGACACTGAAGCTTTCTTT.

The genes are TRBV11-2 and TRBJ1-3; D gene unclear. The CDR3 totals 13 residues. V was pared by 9 bases and J by 4 bases, with 13 bases between. Germline V gene lookup returns CDR1 SGHAT and CDR2 FQNNGV. The CDR3 region has the DNA TGTGCCAGTTCAGGCTCGTCGGGAAACACCATATATTTT. Protein product: CASSGSSGNTIYF.

The gene calls are TRBV30 and TRBJ1-3; TRBD1 matches 8 bases. The CDR3 sequence is 14 residues long. With 6 bases clipped from V and 0 bases from J, the junction kept 4 bases outside the gene matches. Germline CDR1 reads GTSNPN; CDR2 reads SVGIG (reference sequence). The CDR3 spells CACRGPSSGNTIYF. Here the CDR3 DNA reads TGTGCCTGCAGGGGGCCCAGCTCTGGAAACACCATATATTTT.

The chain carries TRBV27 and TRBJ2-5, with TRBD2 matching over 7 bases. The length of the CDR3 is 14 residues. CDR1 MNHEY and CDR2 SMNVEV come from the germline V gene (reference sequence). V was clipped by 5 bases and J by 5 bases; unmatched bases: 8. The CDR3 loop reads CASSLRGSWETQYF. CDR3 sequence (DNA): TGTGCCAGCAGTCTTCGCGGGAGTTGGGAGACCCAGTACTTC.

The chain is built from TRBV5-5 and TRBJ1-2, with 9 bases matching TRBD1. Germline lookup yields CDR1 SGHKS and CDR2 YYEKEE (reference sequence). CDR3 length: 16 amino acids. Losses at the gene ends were 3 bases for V and 0 bases for J; bases not matched to a gene: 6. The CDR3 DNA reads TGTGCCAGCAGCTCCGGGACAGGGTATTCTAACTATGGCTACACCTTC. Protein product: CASSSGTGYSNYGYTF.

This chain links TRBV29-1 with TRBJ2-7; D is uncertain. Per the germline V gene, CDR1 is SQVTM and CDR2 is ANQGSEA. Trimming took off 4 bases at V and 2 bases at J, with 9 bases between the two ends. The CDR3 spans 12 residues. DNA for the CDR3: TGCAGCGTTGCGGCAGGAACCTACGAGCAGTACTTC. It translates to CSVAAGTYEQYF.

This rearrangement joins TRBV29-1 to TRBJ1-4; D gene unclear. Per germline, CDR1 SQVTM and CDR2 ANQGSEA. V lost 7 bases and J lost 8, with 11 bases in between. The CDR3 covers 11 residues. This CDR3 reads CSGGEGEKLFF. The CDR3 DNA follows: TGCAGCGGTGGCGAGGGCGAAAAACTGTTTTTT. Full variable domain (remainder filled in from reference TRBV29-1 and TRBJ1-4): SAVISQKPSRDICQRGTSLTIQCQVDSQVTMMFWYRQQPGQSLTLIATANQGSEATYESGFVIDKFPISRPNLTFSTLTVSNMSPEDSSIYLCSGGEGEKLFFGSGTQLSVL.

The CDR3 loop reads CASSPGQLNTEAFF. In DNA, the CDR3 is TGTGCCAGCAGCCCGGGACAGCTGAACACTGAAGCTTTCTTT. V usage is TRBV11-3 and J usage is TRBJ1-1; 7 nucleotides align to TRBD1. Germline loops: CDR1 SGHNT, CDR2 YENEEA. CDR3 length equals 14 residues. Losses at the gene ends were 5 bases for V and 0 bases for J; bases not matched to a gene: 3.

This sequence joins TRBV10-3 and TRBJ2-3; 8 nucleotides match TRBD2. Germline assignment: CDR1 ENHRY and CDR2 SYGVKD. This CDR3 has 16 residues. The V gene end was trimmed by 0 bases and the J gene end by 3 bases; junction bases not matched to a gene: 5. DNA for the CDR3: TGTGCCATCAGTGAGTCCGGGAGGGCCGGAACAGATACGCAGTATTTT. Translated, it gives CAISESGRAGTDTQYF.